The clone carrying this T cell receptor beta chain was seen a handful of times. No antigen is known for it. Germline and junction disagree at one end, which may indicate a read error. These data are taken from a study of tumor-infiltrating lymphocytes in primary liver carcinoma. Overall study: These patients were men and women whose ages were 30 to 69 years. Sample yields, roughly 3.65 to 7.5 million productive TCRbeta reads, were similar across the tissue types. Study-wide results and caveats: Tumors significantly exceeded blood in top-250-clone fraction (p = 0.039).

The authors made TCR beta cDNA from 400 to 550 ng total RNA with a constant-region primer. What produced the TCR beta libraries was three nested multiplex PCR rounds using slightly modified ARM-PCR. PCR rounds one and two used TRBV1-TRBV30 forward primers with a C-beta reverse primer for around 9 cycles each. TCRdb re-derived calls from the multiplex PCR reads in MiXCR, one entry per CDR3 protein. Seen here are 320,000 or so distinct CDR3 sequences, roughly two thirds observed once, and the top ten hold roughly 10%. Extraction also yielded germline DNA, while blood RNA was obtained from unsorted whole blood. HBV chronically infected the treatment-naive patients. This CDR3 spans 15 amino acids. The germline V gene encodes CDR1 LNHDA and CDR2 SQIVND (reference sequence).

The J gene is TRBJ1-3, the V gene TRBV19; no reliable D call. Sequenced input: peripheral blood. This TCR was sampled from a man aged 40-49 years with primary liver carcinoma and hepatitis B virus infection. In DNA form, the CDR3 reads TGTGCCAGTAGTATTCGGACGGCATCTGGAAACACTATATATTTT. Translation gives CASSIRTASGNTIYF.